This T cell receptor beta chain was recovered during a study of blood T cells in healthy people across ages. Whole-study context: About one barcoded beta molecule per two T cells was captured by template switching.

Notes on the study in general: Long-lived and aged donors differed, with more naive CD4+ cells and higher diversity in the long-lived.

Turning to this clonotype: Its antigen is not known.

Germline CDR1 is ENHRY and CDR2 is SYGVKD. This CDR3 is 14 amino acids long. Trimming shortened V by 1 base and J by 9 bases, and 13 bases separated the two germline ends. Combining a sample-barcoded 5' primer with a J-beta primer mix, a second PCR ran for about 7 to 11 cycles. The authors tagged each cDNA molecule using a template-switch adaptor with 12 random nucleotides. TCRdb redid the calling of the 5' RACE reads with MiXCR, one entry per CDR3 protein. The data show about 640,000 distinct CDR3 sequences, about 53% seen once. The specimen sequenced was blood. The rearrangement links TRBV10-3 to TRBJ2-1; the D gene is possibly TRBD1 (7 bases). This receptor was obtained from a man aged 55 to 70 in good health. The CDR3 region has the DNA TGTGCCATCAGTGAGTTCGACAGGGAGGCTGAGCAGTTCTTC. Protein: CAISEFDREAEQFF.